Presented here are 5 T cell receptor beta chains from one specimen sequenced in a study of T cell responses to AZD1222 COVID-19 vaccine. Clones were sequenced by immunoSEQ multiplex PCR, and TCRdb holds only the in-frame ones, with some missing. This sample has some 90,000 clones; under 90% occur once, and the top ten carry 2.4%. The source was peripheral blood, collected on day 0 of AZD1222 vaccination. The source is an adult in good health.

The rearrangement joins TRBV5-6 to TRBJ1-6, with D hard to call. The V and J ends lost 0 bases and 6 bases respectively, with 7 bases between them. Germline V CDR1 and CDR2: SGHDT, YYEEEE. The CDR3 has 14 amino acids. CDR3: CASSLVGSNSPLHF. In DNA form, the CDR3 reads TGTGCCAGCAGCTTGGTGGGGAGTAATTCACCCCTCCACTTT.

This clone was counted a few times. The rearrangement links TRBV5-5 to TRBJ2-3; 9 nucleotides match TRBD2. After removal of 4 bases from V and 2 bases from J, the junction contained 5 bases not matched to a gene. Per germline, CDR1 SGHKS and CDR2 YYEKEE (reference sequence). This CDR3 is 15 amino acids long. The CDR3 DNA reads as TGTGCCAGCAGCGTAGCGGGAGTTAACACAGATACGCAGTATTTT. Its translation is CASSVAGVNTDTQYF.

The V call is TRBV9, the J call TRBJ2-7; 11 bases map to TRBD2. CDR3 size: 17 residues. The germline CDR1 and CDR2 sequences are SGDLS and YYNGEE. V shed 4 bases and J 0 bases; nucleotides not matched to a gene: 9. As DNA, the CDR3 is TGTGCCAGCAGCCATCACCGGGGACTAGCGGACTCCTACGAGCAGTACTTC. Protein: CASSHHRGLADSYEQYF.

The J gene is TRBJ2-1, the V gene TRBV29-1; tentatively, D is TRBD1 or TRBD2 (5 bases each). The CDR3 consists of 14 residues. Germline V gives CDR1 SQVTM, CDR2 ANQGSEA. Trimming took off 2 bases at V and 2 bases at J, with 10 bases between the two ends. The CDR3: CSVERDRTYNEQFF. CDR3 DNA: TGCAGCGTTGAAAGGGACCGAACCTACAATGAGCAGTTCTTC.

This clone was observed a few times. The gene calls are TRBV10-2 and TRBJ1-5; no firm D call. Germline loops: CDR1 WSHSY, CDR2 SAAADI. The CDR3 sequence is 14 residues long. V lost 0 bases, J lost 9 bases, and 12 bases lay in between. CDR3 protein: CASSESTDLRPQHF. The CDR3 coding sequence is TGCGCCAGCAGTGAGTCCACAGATCTAAGGCCCCAGCATTTT.